The present T cell receptor beta chain was sequenced within a study of T cell responses to AZD1222 COVID-19 vaccine. Overall study context: Combined were second doses at about 4 or about 12 weeks.

General study findings and limits: Baseline testing showed seropositivity in only six or seven AZD1222 recipients. Nearly half of spike-specific TCRs reportedly target variant regions that are unmutated in the B.1.351 and B.1.1.7 variants. The donors showed a predominance of white British ancestry and of females, with possible underestimation of clonal diversity.

Libraries were prepared by immunoSEQ multiplex PCR; TCRdb keeps only in-frame clonotypes and omits some of them. The sample has about 130,000 clones, over 65% seen once; the top ten hold over 4%. CDR3 length equals 15 residues. With V trimmed by 7 bases and J by 2 bases, 5 bases remained unmatched. Germline V gives CDR1 SGHVS, CDR2 FQNEAQ. Note on this clone: Its antigen is still unknown.

This TCR was sampled from an adult in good health. This chain joins TRBV7-8 and TRBJ2-5; 12 positions agree with TRBD2. This specimen was peripheral blood, taken on day 0 of AZD1222 vaccination. CDR3 nucleotides: TGTGCCAGCACCACTACTAGCGGGAGGCAAGAGACCCAGTACTTC. Its translation: CASTTTSGRQETQYF.